This is a list of T cell receptor beta chains from one sample in a study of T cells after yellow fever vaccination. TCRdb independently ran MiXCR on the 5' RACE reads; one entry per CDR3 protein. In the table there are approximately 250,000 distinct CDR3 sequences, around 4.9% of which are singletons. The sample here was CD4+ T cells sorted from PBMCs, taken on the day of the yellow fever booster vaccination. These receptor sequences come from a man between 18 and 35 years old who received the YFV17D yellow fever vaccine. CDR3s include the opening cysteine and the closing phenylalanine or tryptophan. A D gene is named only where the DNA matches it firmly. For some rows the clone size is stated as once, few or many, or as a class when expanded; others skip it.

v_call: TRBV5-1; d_call: TRBD1; clone_size: few; j_call: TRBJ2-1; cdr3_aa: CASSLLQGATYNEQFF; cdr3_nt: TGCGCCAGCAGCTTGCTCCAGGGGGCAACCTACAATGAGCAGTTCTTC
v_call: TRBV15; d_call: -; clone_size: few; j_call: TRBJ1-6; cdr3_aa: CATHICLPLHF; cdr3_nt: TGTGCCACCCACATCTGTCTACCCCTCCACTTT
v_call: TRBV20-1; d_call: TRBD1; clone_size: -; j_call: TRBJ1-2; cdr3_aa: CSARDQGVGYTF; cdr3_nt: TGCAGTGCTAGAGATCAGGGGGTTGGCTACACCTTC
v_call: TRBV4-2; d_call: TRBD2; clone_size: -; j_call: TRBJ2-5; cdr3_aa: CASSQVSRTSGGKETQYF; cdr3_nt: TGTGCCAGCAGCCAAGTTTCCAGGACTAGCGGGGGGAAGGAGACCCAGTACTTC
v_call: TRBV28; d_call: -; clone_size: -; j_call: TRBJ1-4; cdr3_aa: CASSLFHRNEKLFF; cdr3_nt: TGTGCCAGCAGTTTGTTCCACCGGAATGAAAAACTGTTTTTT
v_call: TRBV20-1; d_call: -; clone_size: -; j_call: TRBJ1-5; cdr3_aa: CSARDSGRSPWAQHF; cdr3_nt: TGCAGTGCTAGAGATTCAGGGAGGTCTCCCTGGGCCCAGCATTTT
v_call: TRBV5-5; d_call: -; clone_size: -; j_call: TRBJ1-5; cdr3_aa: CASSIRDNQPQHF; cdr3_nt: TGTGCCAGCAGCATAAGGGACAATCAGCCCCAGCATTTT
v_call: TRBV7-2; d_call: TRBD1; clone_size: many; j_call: TRBJ1-3; cdr3_aa: CASSSTGGPGNTIYF; cdr3_nt: TGTGCCAGCAGCTCGACAGGGGGCCCCGGAAACACCATATATTTT
v_call: TRBV11-2; d_call: TRBD2; clone_size: -; j_call: TRBJ2-1; cdr3_aa: CASSLSGAGVNEQFF; cdr3_nt: TGTGCCAGCAGCCTTAGCGGGGCGGGGGTGAATGAGCAGTTCTTC
v_call: TRBV5-1; d_call: -; clone_size: -; j_call: TRBJ2-5; cdr3_aa: CASSLIGTGGETQYF; cdr3_nt: TGCGCCAGCAGCTTGATAGGGACTGGAGGAGAGACCCAGTACTTC
v_call: TRBV30; d_call: -; clone_size: -; j_call: TRBJ1-3; cdr3_aa: CAWSYLGVGASGNTIYF; cdr3_nt: TGTGCCTGGAGTTACTTGGGAGTAGGGGCCTCTGGAAACACCATATATTTT
v_call: TRBV6-6; d_call: -; clone_size: few; j_call: TRBJ1-5; cdr3_aa: CASSYSGKGDQPQHF; cdr3_nt: TGTGCCAGCAGTTACTCCGGGAAAGGGGATCAGCCCCAGCATTTT
v_call: TRBV20-1; d_call: -; clone_size: many; j_call: TRBJ1-2; cdr3_aa: CSAMGGGNYGYTF; cdr3_nt: TGCAGTGCCATGGGAGGTGGGAACTATGGCTACACCTTC
v_call: TRBV5-4; d_call: -; clone_size: few; j_call: TRBJ2-2; cdr3_aa: CASMIDSRATGELFF; cdr3_nt: TGTGCCAGCATGATCGACTCCAGAGCCACCGGGGAGCTGTTTTTT